The 3 T cell receptor beta chains listed next were all sequenced from one sample in a study of T-cell memory formation after mild COVID-19. TCRdb recomputed calls from the 5' RACE reads with MiXCR, one row per CDR3 protein. The sample consists of about 240,000 distinct CDR3 sequences, over 8.5% of them appearing once. The sample taken for sequencing was PBMCs or a T cell subset sorted from them (not recorded which). The source is a man younger than 30 who had mild COVID-19 (a few samples of this study predate the infection). Cell type and time point are not known.

The gene calls are TRBV4-3 and TRBJ2-1; D unclear. Deletions cut 0 bases from V and 9 bases from J, with 9 bases between. This CDR3 spans 13 amino acids. The germline gives CDR1 LGHNA, CDR2 YSLEER. CDR3: CASSQDRHTEQFF. CDR3 DNA sequence: TGCGCCAGCAGCCAAGACAGGCACACTGAGCAGTTCTTC.

This clonotype has a handful of counts. The V call is TRBV18, the J call TRBJ1-1; D might be TRBD1 (6 bases). The V gene lost 4 bases and the J gene lost 1 base, with 7 bases spanning the gap. Looked up from germline, CDR1 is KGHSH and CDR2 is LQKENI. The CDR3 consists of 13 residues. The CDR3 region has the DNA TGTGCCAGCTCACAGGGGGAGAACACTGAAGCTTTCTTT. Protein product: CASSQGENTEAFF.

There are a few counts of this clonotype. The gene calls are TRBV7-2 and TRBJ1-5; D unclear. The CDR3 covers 17 residues. The germline CDR1 and CDR2 sequences are SGHTA and FQGNSA. With 3 bases removed from V and 5 bases from J, the gap between germline ends came to 20 bases. CDR3 bases: TGTGCCAGCAGCTTTGGAGTCGGGTTGGCCGGCGATCAGCCCCAGCATTTT. It specifies CASSFGVGLAGDQPQHF.